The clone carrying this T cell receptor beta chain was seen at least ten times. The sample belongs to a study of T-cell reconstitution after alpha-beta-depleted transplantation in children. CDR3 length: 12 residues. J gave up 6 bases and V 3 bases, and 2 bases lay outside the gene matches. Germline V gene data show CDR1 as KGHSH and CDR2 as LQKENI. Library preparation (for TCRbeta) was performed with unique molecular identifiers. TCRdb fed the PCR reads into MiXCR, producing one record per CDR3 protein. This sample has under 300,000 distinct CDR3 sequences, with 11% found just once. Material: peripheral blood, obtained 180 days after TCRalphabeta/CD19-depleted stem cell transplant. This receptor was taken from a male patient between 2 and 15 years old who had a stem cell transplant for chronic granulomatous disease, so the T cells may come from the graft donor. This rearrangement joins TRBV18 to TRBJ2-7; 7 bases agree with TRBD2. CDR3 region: CASSPGEGEQYF. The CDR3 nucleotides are TGTGCCAGCTCACCTGGGGAGGGCGAGCAGTACTTC.